This is a list of T cell receptor beta chains from one sample in a study of blood T cell repertoires in COVID-19. Sequencing was performed with immunoSEQ multiplex PCR; in TCRdb, only in-frame clones are kept and a portion is missing. The sample shows 200,000 to 300,000 clones, about nine tenths of them seen only once. The specimen was peripheral blood. The receptor set was obtained from a woman aged 40 to 49 with acute or convalescent COVID-19. Each CDR3 is given with its conserved first and last residue. A D gene is named only where the DNA matches it firmly.

D gene: TRBD1; V gene: TRBV7-8; CDR3 protein: CASSRQGQGNTEAFF
D gene: TRBD2; V gene: TRBV24-1; CDR3 protein: CATGGELAGGRDTQYF
D gene: .; V gene: TRBV9; CDR3 protein: CASSAQRGQAPLHF
D gene: .; V gene: TRBV25-1; CDR3 protein: CASSELGGSTDTQYF
D gene: .; V gene: TRBV12-1; CDR3 protein: CATPGTGNNQPQHF
D gene: TRBD1; V gene: TRBV11-2; CDR3 protein: CASSGQGGTEAFF
D gene: .; V gene: TRBV24-1; CDR3 protein: CATSDFQQSTDTQYF
D gene: TRBD1; V gene: TRBV6-1; CDR3 protein: CASSEALGTAYGYTF
D gene: TRBD1; V gene: TRBV6-6; CDR3 protein: CASSWKAGGSNSPLHF
D gene: TRBD1; V gene: TRBV6-1; CDR3 protein: CASSDLFRDSTNSPLHF
D gene: TRBD2; V gene: TRBV19; CDR3 protein: CASSIYGGLGVETQYF
D gene: TRBD1; V gene: TRBV12-5; CDR3 protein: CASGLPPGGLNTEAFF
D gene: .; V gene: TRBV20-1; CDR3 protein: CSASGRPDSPLHF
D gene: TRBD1; V gene: TRBV6-5; CDR3 protein: CASTDRVATEAFF
D gene: .; V gene: TRBV4-1; CDR3 protein: CASSQETERLNTEAFF
D gene: TRBD1; V gene: TRBV9; CDR3 protein: CASRPTGQGAMNTEAFF
D gene: .; V gene: TRBV21-1; CDR3 protein: CASSKDTGTDTQYF
D gene: TRBD2; V gene: TRBV5-1; CDR3 protein: CASSLTRGLAGFNEQFF
D gene: .; V gene: TRBV5-6; CDR3 protein: CASSRRGLDNEQFF
D gene: TRBD1; V gene: TRBV4-1; CDR3 protein: CASSQDPSRQGAPEGYTF
D gene: TRBD1; V gene: TRBV19; CDR3 protein: CASSIQGARIEAFF
D gene: .; V gene: TRBV4-1; CDR3 protein: CASSQDSGDGGDLRPGAFF
D gene: TRBD1; V gene: TRBV7-3; CDR3 protein: CASSLGQGDIQYF
D gene: .; V gene: TRBV20-1; CDR3 protein: CSARDPTEAFF
D gene: TRBD1; V gene: TRBV27; CDR3 protein: CASSSNFPWDSQKKLFF
D gene: .; V gene: TRBV12-3/TRBV12-4; CDR3 protein: CASSGRVETEAFF
D gene: TRBD1; V gene: TRBV19; CDR3 protein: CASISGTGLNQPQHF
D gene: .; V gene: TRBV6-1; CDR3 protein: CASSEGAFPSYGYTF
D gene: .; V gene: TRBV5-1; CDR3 protein: CASSPHRGNYGYTF
D gene: TRBD1; V gene: TRBV11-3; CDR3 protein: CASSLWQGAFMGGSYGYTF
D gene: .; V gene: TRBV7-3; CDR3 protein: CASSLGKGITEAFF
D gene: TRBD1; V gene: TRBV3-1/TRBV3-2; CDR3 protein: CASSQGQGPYGYTF
D gene: TRBD1; V gene: TRBV19; CDR3 protein: CASSTLPTGKRRQPQHF
D gene: .; V gene: TRBV11-1; CDR3 protein: CASTSRNAAETQYF
D gene: .; V gene: TRBV7-9; CDR3 protein: CASSLAKGTEAFF
D gene: .; V gene: TRBV5-1; CDR3 protein: CASSLVRAGTEAFF
D gene: TRBD2; V gene: TRBV30; CDR3 protein: CAWATSGGNIQYF
D gene: TRBD1; V gene: TRBV18; CDR3 protein: CASSLRDRSPTEAFF
D gene: TRBD2; V gene: TRBV13; CDR3 protein: CASSLSGGGNNEQFF
D gene: TRBD1; V gene: TRBV7-8; CDR3 protein: CASSSTWLQGLAETQYF
D gene: .; V gene: TRBV10-3; CDR3 protein: CAVPRGADSGANVLTF
D gene: TRBD1; V gene: TRBV14; CDR3 protein: CASSQSGTGGFYGYTF
D gene: .; V gene: TRBV5-1; CDR3 protein: CASSFGERGVYGYTF
D gene: .; V gene: TRBV6-1; CDR3 protein: CASSEGVGAGSDTQYF
D gene: .; V gene: TRBV6-2/TRBV6-3; CDR3 protein: CASSYADRYNEQFF
D gene: TRBD1; V gene: TRBV11-2; CDR3 protein: CATKQGQEVGYTF
D gene: .; V gene: TRBV24-1; CDR3 protein: CATSDVSLQGGYTF
D gene: TRBD2; V gene: TRBV10-2; CDR3 protein: CASRPPGLATGELFF
D gene: .; V gene: TRBV13; CDR3 protein: CASSLDTGHFSGNTIYF
D gene: TRBD1; V gene: TRBV5-6; CDR3 protein: CASSRTIDRDRLEAFF
D gene: TRBD1; V gene: TRBV11-2; CDR3 protein: CASSLGDRGREKLFF
D gene: .; V gene: TRBV12-3/TRBV12-4; CDR3 protein: CASSTTGQGEQFF
D gene: TRBD1; V gene: TRBV7-8; CDR3 protein: CASSPGGPLYGYTF